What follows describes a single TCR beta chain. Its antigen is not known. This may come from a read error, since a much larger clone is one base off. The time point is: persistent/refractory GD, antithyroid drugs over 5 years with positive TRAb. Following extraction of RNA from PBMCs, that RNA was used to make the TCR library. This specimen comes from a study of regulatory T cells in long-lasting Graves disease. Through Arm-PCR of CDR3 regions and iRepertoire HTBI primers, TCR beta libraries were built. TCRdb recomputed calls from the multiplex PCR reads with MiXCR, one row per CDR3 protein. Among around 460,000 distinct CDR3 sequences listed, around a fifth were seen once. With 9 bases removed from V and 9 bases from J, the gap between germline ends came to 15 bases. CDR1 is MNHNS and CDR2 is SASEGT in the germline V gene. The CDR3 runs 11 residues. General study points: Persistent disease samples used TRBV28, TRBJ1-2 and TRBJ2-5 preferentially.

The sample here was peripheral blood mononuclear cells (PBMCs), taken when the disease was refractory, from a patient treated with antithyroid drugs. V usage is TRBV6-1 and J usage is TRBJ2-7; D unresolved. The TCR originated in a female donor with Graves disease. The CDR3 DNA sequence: TGTGCCAGTGAGGAACGGTTCGGGCAGTACTTC. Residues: CASEERFGQYF.